This T cell receptor beta chain was recorded in a study of T-cell reconstitution after alpha-beta-depleted transplantation in children. In the case of this clonotype: Its specificity is unknown. A single base separates this from a much larger clone, so it may be a read error.

Notes on the study in general: Diversity of TCRbeta at day 60 was high in some patients, arising from surviving recipient T cells and thymic progenitors. Counts and diversity of T cells one year after transplant came mostly from newly produced T cells.

It was with unique molecular identifiers that the TCRbeta library was prepared. TCRdb reprocessed the PCR reads via MiXCR and lists one record per CDR3 protein. The sample comprises fewer than 350,000 distinct CDR3 sequences, around 10% of which are singletons, and 23% rests with the top ten. The germline gives CDR1 SQVTM, CDR2 ANQGSEA. The length of the CDR3 is 13 residues. This chain uses TRBV29-1 with TRBJ1-1; 9 bases line up with TRBD1. This receptor was taken from a male patient aged 2 to 10 who had a stem cell transplant for chronic granulomatous disease, so the T cells may come from the graft donor. This sample comprised peripheral blood, obtained 180 days after TCRalphabeta/CD19-depleted stem cell transplant. The CDR3 protein is CSVMTGGNIEAFF. For the CDR3, the DNA is TGCAGCGTTATGACAGGGGGTAACATTGAAGCTTTCTTT.